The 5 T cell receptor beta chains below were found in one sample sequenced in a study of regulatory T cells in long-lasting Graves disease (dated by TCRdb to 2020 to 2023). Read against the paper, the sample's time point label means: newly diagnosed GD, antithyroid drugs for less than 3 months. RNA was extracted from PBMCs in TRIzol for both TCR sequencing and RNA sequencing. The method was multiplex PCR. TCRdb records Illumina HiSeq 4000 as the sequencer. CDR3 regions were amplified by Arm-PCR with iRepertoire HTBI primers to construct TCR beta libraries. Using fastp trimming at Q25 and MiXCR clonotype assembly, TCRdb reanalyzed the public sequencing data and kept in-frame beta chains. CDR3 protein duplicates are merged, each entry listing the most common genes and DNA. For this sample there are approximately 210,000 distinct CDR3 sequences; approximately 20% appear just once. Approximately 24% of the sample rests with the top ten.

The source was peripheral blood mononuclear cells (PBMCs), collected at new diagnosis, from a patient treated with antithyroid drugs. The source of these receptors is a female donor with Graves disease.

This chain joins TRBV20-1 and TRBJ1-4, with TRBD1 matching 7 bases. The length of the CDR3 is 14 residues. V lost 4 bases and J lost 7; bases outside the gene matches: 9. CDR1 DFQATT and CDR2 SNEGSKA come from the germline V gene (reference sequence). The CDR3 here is CSATDRAVREKLFF. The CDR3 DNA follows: TGCAGTGCTACAGACAGGGCAGTTCGTGAAAAACTGTTTTTT.

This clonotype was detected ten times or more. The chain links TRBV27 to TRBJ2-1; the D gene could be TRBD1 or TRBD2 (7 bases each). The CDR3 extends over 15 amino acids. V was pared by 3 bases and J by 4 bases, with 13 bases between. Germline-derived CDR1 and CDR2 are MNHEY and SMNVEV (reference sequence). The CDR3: CASSFRGGFYNEQFF. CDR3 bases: TGTGCCAGCAGTTTCAGGGGGGGCTTTTACAATGAGCAGTTCTTC.

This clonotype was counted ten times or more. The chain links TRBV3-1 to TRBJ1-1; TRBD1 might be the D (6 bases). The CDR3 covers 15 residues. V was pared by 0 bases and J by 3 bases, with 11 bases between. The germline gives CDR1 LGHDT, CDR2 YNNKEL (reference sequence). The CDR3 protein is CASSQDWAGDTEAFF. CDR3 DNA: TGTGCCAGCAGCCAAGATTGGGCAGGGGACACTGAAGCTTTCTTT.

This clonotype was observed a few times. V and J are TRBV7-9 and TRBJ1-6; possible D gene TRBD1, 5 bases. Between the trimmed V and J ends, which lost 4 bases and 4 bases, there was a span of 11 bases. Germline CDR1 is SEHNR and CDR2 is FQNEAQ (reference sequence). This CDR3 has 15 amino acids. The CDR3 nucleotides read TGTGCCAGCAGCTCCGCCGGGACTTATAATTCACCCCTCCACTTT. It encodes CASSSAGTYNSPLHF.

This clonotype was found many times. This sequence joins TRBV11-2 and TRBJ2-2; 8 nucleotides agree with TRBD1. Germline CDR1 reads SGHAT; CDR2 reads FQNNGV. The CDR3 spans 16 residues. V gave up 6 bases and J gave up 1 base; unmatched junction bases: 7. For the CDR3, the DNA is TGTGCCAGCAGATACTCCGGGACAGGGAACACCGGGGAGCTGTTTTTT. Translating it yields CASRYSGTGNTGELFF.